These 28 T cell receptor beta chains came from one sample sequenced in a study of cytomegalovirus exposure and HLA in healthy donors. Researchers ran the PCR with 60 Vbeta and 13 Jbeta primers. The table came from immunoSEQ multiplex PCR; TCRdb's copy has only in-frame clones and leaves some out. Of about 96,000 clones detected, around 79% appear once; the ten largest clones hold 3%. The sequenced sample was PBMCs. The receptor set was obtained from a female donor in good health and CMV-seropositive.

This clone was detected only once. This chain links TRBV6-5 with TRBJ1-2, with a weak D call TRBD1 (6 bases). Trimming took off 2 bases at V and 8 bases at J, with 18 bases between the two ends. The germline V gene has CDR1 MNHEY and CDR2 SVGAGI. The CDR3 length is 15 residues. The CDR3 DNA follows: TGTGCCAGCAGTTACGGGGGGGCCGATATAAGGGGCTACACCTTC. Translating it yields CASSYGGADIRGYTF.

In its sample, this clone was seen a few times. The chain carries TRBV2 and TRBJ2-1; D perhaps matches TRBD2 (6 bases). CDR1 is SNHLY, CDR2 FYNNEI, per germline. There are 13 residues in the CDR3. Trimming cost V 9 bases and J 12 bases, with 21 bases left between them. For the CDR3, the DNA is TGTGCCAGTTCCCCAGAATTTAGCGGCGGGCAGTTCTTC. Translation gives CASSPEFSGGQFF.

This clone was seen a few times. The chain is built from TRBV6-5 and TRBJ2-7; perhaps TRBD2 as D (5 bases). This CDR3 spans 15 amino acids. CDR1 is MNHEY and CDR2 is SVGAGI in the germline V gene. V lost 6 bases, J lost 4 bases, and 19 bases lay in between. Here the CDR3 DNA reads TGTGCCAGCAGCCGCGGGTCTCTATTGCTTTACGAGCAGTACTTC. This encodes CASSRGSLLLYEQYF.

V gene TRBV7-2 combines with J gene TRBJ2-6; 8 nucleotides agree with TRBD2. This CDR3 is built from 15 residues. The germline CDR1 and CDR2 sequences are SGHTA and FQGNSA. Trimming at V came to 7 bases and at J to 4 bases, leaving 6 bases not matched to a gene. The CDR3 here is CASTGGGSGANVLTF. CDR3 nucleotides: TGTGCCAGCACCGGGGGGGGTTCCGGGGCCAACGTCCTGACTTTC.

The rearrangement uses TRBV7-8 and TRBJ1-4; TRBD1 might be the D (5 bases). V lost 4 bases and J lost 0, with 9 bases in between. The CDR3 has 15 amino acids. Germline V gene lookup returns CDR1 SGHVS and CDR2 FQNEAQ. CDR3 residues: CASSSIRATNEKLFF. CDR3 DNA: TGTGCCAGCAGCTCTATCAGGGCAACTAATGAAAAACTGTTTTTT.

As concerns this clone: Given the absence of the conserved phenylalanine or tryptophan at the CDR3 end, a read error is likely. DNA of the CDR3: TGTGCCTGGATGTCCAGGGGAGAAAACTATGGCTACACCCTC. This translates into CAWMSRGENYGYTL. The V call is TRBV30, the J call TRBJ1-2; D is perhaps TRBD1 (6 bases). CDR1 and CDR2 from the germline V gene are GTSNPN and SVGIG (reference sequence). CDR3 length: 14 residues. V lost 4 bases and J lost 2, with 14 bases in between.

The J gene is TRBJ2-5, the V gene TRBV5-1; 9 nucleotides line up with TRBD2. The CDR3 contains 14 residues. Losses at the gene ends were 4 bases for V and 2 bases for J; bases not matched to a gene: 3. CDR1 and CDR2 (germline): SGHRS, YFSETQ. CDR3 region: CASSPTSGQETQYF. CDR3 nucleotides: TGCGCCAGCAGCCCGACTAGCGGACAAGAGACCCAGTACTTC.

The chain recombines TRBV7-9 with TRBJ1-2; 7 positions agree with TRBD1. Germline CDR1 SEHNR, CDR2 FQNEAQ (reference sequence). The CDR3 is made up of 15 amino acids. With V trimmed by 4 bases and J by 1 base, 6 bases remained unmatched. The CDR3 DNA is TGTGCCAGCAGCTCCGAGGGGGCGCGTAACTATGGCTACACCTTC. It is translated as CASSSEGARNYGYTF. Using reference TRBV7-9 and TRBJ1-2 for the parts outside the CDR3, the full variable domain is DTGVSQNPRHKITKRGQNVTFRCDPISEHNRLYWYRQTLGQGPEFLTYFQNEAQLEKSRLLSDRFSAERPKGSFSTLEIQRTEQGDSAMYLCASSSEGARNYGYTFGSGTRLTVV.

This clone was seen more than once but under ten times. The rearrangement links TRBV4-1 to TRBJ1-1, with 7 bases lining up with TRBD1. V was pared by 4 bases and J by 9 bases, with 11 bases of the junction left unmatched. The CDR3 runs to 14 residues. Germline CDR1 MGHRA, CDR2 YSYEKL. The CDR3 DNA follows: TGCGCCAGCAGCCCCTTTACGCGGGGACAGCAAGCTTTCTTT. Translating gives CASSPFTRGQQAFF.

V is TRBV28 and J is TRBJ1-5, with TRBD1 identical over 8 bases. This CDR3 region has 17 residues. Germline V lookup: CDR1 MDHEN, CDR2 SYDVKM. V lost 8 bases, J lost 1 base, and 13 bases stayed unmatched. The CDR3 nucleotides are TGTGCCAGCGGGGGGCGGACAGGGCCCAAGAGCAATCAGCCCCAGCATTTT. Amino acid sequence: CASGGRTGPKSNQPQHF.

V usage is TRBV4-2 and J usage is TRBJ2-2, with unresolved D. Trimming took off 4 bases at V and 0 bases at J, with 9 bases between the two ends. CDR3 length: 15 amino acids. The germline CDR1 and CDR2 sequences are LGHNA and YNFKEQ. CDR3 in DNA: TGTGCCAGCAGCCCCGCGGATACGAACACCGGGGAGCTGTTTTTT. Residues: CASSPADTNTGELFF.

The chain links TRBV4-3 to TRBJ2-5, with TRBD2 identical over 7 bases. The CDR3 is made up of 15 amino acids. The V gene end was trimmed by 1 base and the J gene end by 6 bases; junction bases not matched to a gene: 8. Germline values: CDR1 LGHNA, CDR2 YSLEER. In DNA form, the CDR3 reads TGCGCCAGCAGCCAAGGGGGAGGGAAGGGAAAGACCCAGTACTTC. Amino acid sequence: CASSQGGGKGKTQYF.

This chain uses TRBV9 with TRBJ1-2, with 7 bases fitting TRBD1. With V trimmed by 4 bases and J by 4 bases, 16 bases remained unmatched. CDR3 size: 17 residues. Germline CDR1 is SGDLS and CDR2 is YYNGEE. CDR3 sequence: CASSTAVGTASGYGYTF. The DNA of the CDR3 is TGTGCCAGCAGCACGGCCGTTGGGACAGCCAGTGGCTATGGCTACACCTTC. Looking up the rest from reference TRBV9 and TRBJ1-2 gives the full variable domain: DSGVTQTPKHLITATGQRVTLRCSPRSGDLSVYWYQQSLDQGLQFLIQYYNGEERAKGNILERFSAQQFPDLHSELNLSSLELGDSALYFCASSTAVGTASGYGYTFGSGTRLTVV.

The genes are TRBV12-5 and TRBJ1-1; D is unresolved. The CDR3 has 13 amino acids. Germline values: CDR1 LGHNT, CDR2 FRNRAP. Trimming removed 6 bases from V and 1 base from J, with 9 bases in between. In DNA form, the CDR3 reads TGTGCTAGTGGCCCATCAGGGAACACTGAAGCTTTCTTT. Protein: CASGPSGNTEAFF. The full variable domain, in which reference TRBV12-5 and TRBJ1-1 provide the parts outside the CDR3, is DARVTQTPRHKVTEMGQEVTMRCQPILGHNTVFWYRQTMMQGLELLAYFRNRAPLDDSGMPKDRFSAEMPDATLATLKIQPSEPRDSAVYFCASGPSGNTEAFFGQGTRLTVV.

The chain employs TRBV25-1 and TRBJ1-5; a possible D gene is TRBD1 (5 bases). Germline V lookup: CDR1 MGHDK, CDR2 SYGVNS. The CDR3 is 18 residues long. V was cut by 0 bases and J by 0 bases, with 15 bases left in between. The CDR3 sequence: CASSEYRGVPYSNQPQHF. For the CDR3, the DNA is TGTGCCAGCAGTGAATATCGGGGGGTTCCCTATAGCAATCAGCCCCAGCATTTT.

V gene TRBV5-4 combines with J gene TRBJ2-7, with D possibly TRBD2 on 7 matching bases. CDR1 is SGHNT and CDR2 is YYREEE in the germline V gene (reference sequence). Trimming left V 2 bases short and J 5 bases short, with 17 bases between. This CDR3 has 15 amino acids. In nucleotides, the CDR3 is TGTGCCAGCAGCTTCCGGGGGGCGCAGAGCCACGAGCAGTACTTC. It codes for CASSFRGAQSHEQYF.

The chain has TRBV5-8 and TRBJ2-5, with a tentative D call TRBD1 (7 bases). Per the germline V gene, CDR1 is SGHTS and CDR2 is YDEGEE. The CDR3 loop spans 15 amino acids. V shed 4 bases and J shed 4 bases, with 17 bases lying between them. CDR3 sequence (DNA): TGTGCCAGCAGCCAGCAGGGGGGCCCCGGAGAGACCCAGTACTTC. It is translated as CASSQQGGPGETQYF.

V and J are TRBV9 and TRBJ1-5, with D uncertain. Trimming stripped 5 bases from V and 7 bases from J, with 7 bases between. The germline V gene has CDR1 SGDLS and CDR2 YYNGEE. There are 11 residues in the CDR3. The CDR3 sequence is CASRGGQPQHF. The CDR3 DNA reads as TGTGCCAGCAGAGGCGGACAGCCCCAGCATTTT.

This clone was detected only a few times. DNA for the CDR3: TGTGCCAGCACCCAGGGCGGCACTGAAGCTTTCTTT. Its translation: CASTQGGTEAFF. This sequence joins TRBV7-2 and TRBJ1-1; D perhaps matches TRBD1 (5 bases). The CDR3 totals 12 residues. V was shortened by 7 bases and J by 4 bases, with 10 bases between the two germline ends. Per germline, CDR1 SGHTA and CDR2 FQGNSA.

The gene calls are TRBV5-4 and TRBJ2-1; 11 bases are a match to TRBD2. With 2 bases clipped from V and 7 bases from J, the junction kept 11 bases outside the gene matches. This CDR3 has 17 residues. In germline, CDR1 is SGHNT, CDR2 YYREEE (reference sequence). CDR3 region: CASSFDPGLAVGNEQFF. In nucleotides, the CDR3 is TGTGCCAGCAGCTTTGACCCGGGACTAGCGGTGGGAAATGAGCAGTTCTTC. The complete variable domain, with remaining parts taken from reference TRBV5-4 and TRBJ2-1, reads ETGVTQSPTHLIKTRGQQVTLRCSSQSGHNTVSWYQQALGQGPQFIFQYYREEENGRGNFPPRFSGLQFPNYSSELNVNALELDDSALYLCASSFDPGLAVGNEQFFGPGTRLTVL.

V gene TRBV30 combines with J gene TRBJ1-3; a possible D gene is TRBD1 (5 bases). V shed 2 bases and J shed 2 bases, with 13 bases lying between them. CDR3 length: 15 amino acids. The germline V gene has CDR1 GTSNPN and CDR2 SVGIG (reference sequence). CDR3 coding DNA: TGTGCCTGGAGTTGGCAGGGAAGGGCTGGAAACACCATATATTTT. It yields the protein CAWSWQGRAGNTIYF.

V is TRBV18 and J is TRBJ1-2, with 8 positions matching TRBD1. This CDR3 has 15 amino acids. After removal of 4 bases from V and 2 bases from J, the junction contained 6 bases not matched to a gene. Germline V gene data show CDR1 as KGHSH and CDR2 as LQKENI. CDR3 sequence reads: CASSREGQANYGYTF. The CDR3 DNA sequence: TGTGCCAGCTCACGGGAGGGACAGGCCAACTATGGCTACACCTTC.

V is TRBV7-9 and J is TRBJ1-1; 8 bases align to TRBD1. The V segment lost 5 bases and the J segment 11 bases; nucleotides outside the gene matches: 7. There are 12 residues in the CDR3. CDR1 SEHNR and CDR2 FQNEAQ come from the germline V gene (reference sequence). The CDR3 is CASSPQGVGAFF. CDR3 coding DNA: TGTGCCAGCAGCCCACAGGGGGTGGGGGCTTTCTTT.

V and J are TRBV5-4 and TRBJ2-5; weak D call: TRBD2 (5 bases). The germline V and J ends were trimmed by 4 bases and 5 bases, with 15 bases remaining between them. The CDR3 covers 14 residues. Germline assignment: CDR1 SGHNT and CDR2 YYREEE (reference sequence). CDR3 nucleotides: TGTGCCAGCAGCCCGGCCGGGGTGGGGGAGACCCAGTACTTC. Translation: CASSPAGVGETQYF.

This clone has ten or more counts. The V gene is TRBV9, the J gene TRBJ2-1; 8 positions agree with TRBD2. CDR1 and CDR2 from the germline V gene are SGDLS and YYNGEE. This CDR3 contains 15 residues. With V trimmed by 0 bases and J by 3 bases, 2 bases remained unmatched. In DNA form, the CDR3 reads TGTGCCAGCAGCGTAGACGGGGGGGTCTACAATGAGCAGTTCTTC. Residues: CASSVDGGVYNEQFF.

The chain is built from TRBV28 and TRBJ2-7; D is uncertain. CDR1 is MDHEN, CDR2 SYDVKM, per germline. The V end lost 2 bases, the J end lost 3 bases, and 11 bases lay between the germline ends. CDR3 length: 14 amino acids. CDR3 nucleotides: TGTGCCAGCAGTTTAAGGAGCTCAAACTACGAGCAGTACTTC. Protein product: CASSLRSSNYEQYF.

The chain joins TRBV7-2 to TRBJ2-1, with unresolved D. The CDR3 is 15 residues long. Germline assignment: CDR1 SGHTA and CDR2 FQGNSA. V lost 1 base and J 0 bases, leaving 7 bases between the germline ends. Written as DNA, the CDR3 is TGTGCCAGCAGCTTAGGGCCCAGCTCCTACAATGAGCAGTTCTTC. Amino acids: CASSLGPSSYNEQFF.

This chain joins TRBV30 and TRBJ1-1, with 9 positions matching TRBD1. The CDR3 runs to 13 residues. Germline V lookup: CDR1 GTSNPN, CDR2 SVGIG (reference sequence). Losses at the gene ends were 3 bases for V and 6 bases for J; bases not matched to a gene: 5. CDR3 region: CAWSEDRGAEAFF. CDR3 in DNA: TGTGCCTGGAGCGAGGACAGGGGAGCTGAAGCTTTCTTT. The full variable domain, in which reference TRBV30 and TRBJ1-1 provide the parts outside the CDR3, is SQTIHQWPATLVQPVGSPLSLECTVEGTSNPNLYWYRQAAGRGLQLLFYSVGIGQISSEVPQNLSASRPQDRQFILSSKKLLLSDSGFYLCAWSEDRGAEAFFGQGTRLTVV.